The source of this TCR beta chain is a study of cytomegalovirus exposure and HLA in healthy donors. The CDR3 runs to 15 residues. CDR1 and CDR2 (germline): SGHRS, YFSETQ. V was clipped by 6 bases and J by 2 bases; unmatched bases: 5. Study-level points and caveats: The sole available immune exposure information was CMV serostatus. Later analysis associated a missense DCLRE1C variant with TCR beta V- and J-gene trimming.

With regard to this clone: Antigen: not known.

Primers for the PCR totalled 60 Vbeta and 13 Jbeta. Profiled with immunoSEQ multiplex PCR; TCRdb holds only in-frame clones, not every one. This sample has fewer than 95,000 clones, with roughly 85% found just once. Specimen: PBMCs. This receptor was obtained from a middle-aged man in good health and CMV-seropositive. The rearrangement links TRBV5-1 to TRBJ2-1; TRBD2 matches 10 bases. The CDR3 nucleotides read TGCGCCAGCACCCCTAGCGGGGGCCCCTACAATGAGCAGTTCTTC. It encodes CASTPSGGPYNEQFF. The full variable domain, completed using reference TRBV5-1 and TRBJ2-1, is KAGVTQTPRYLIKTRGQQVTLSCSPISGHRSVSWYQQTPGQGLQFLFEYFSETQRNKGNFPGRFSGRQFSNSRSEMNVSTLELGDSALYLCASTPSGGPYNEQFFGPGTRLTVL.